This T cell receptor beta chain was retrieved from a study of cytomegalovirus exposure and HLA in healthy donors. V lost 0 bases, J lost 7 bases, and 6 bases stayed unmatched. This CDR3 spans 15 amino acids. CDR1 LNHDA and CDR2 SQIVND come from the germline V gene (reference sequence). 60 Vbeta and 13 Jbeta primers were used in PCR. TCRdb's copy holds only in-frame clones and misses some; the assay was immunoSEQ multiplex PCR. The sample has about 130,000 clones; roughly 70% are singletons. The sample consisted of PBMCs. The chain joins TRBV19 to TRBJ1-5; the match to TRBD1 covers 7 bases. The clonotype originates from a man aged 25-45 years in good health and CMV-seronegative. The DNA for the CDR3 is TGTGCCAGTAGTATAGAGGGGGACAGCCCGCAGCCCCAGCATTTT. Its translation: CASSIEGDSPQPQHF.